What follows are 7 T cell receptor beta chains derived from one specimen sequenced in a study of PD-1 blockade in classical Hodgkin lymphoma. TCRdb's copy holds only in-frame clones and misses some; the assay was immunoSEQ multiplex PCR. The table has more than 140,000 clones, nearly 80% seen once. Every patient relapsed after autologous stem cell transplantation, and brentuximab vedotin exposure varied. The sample here was peripheral blood mononuclear cells (PBMCs), taken before the second cycle of nivolumab. Source of these receptors: a human donor with classical Hodgkin lymphoma.

The gene calls are TRBV10-1 and TRBJ2-7, with D tentatively TRBD1 (6 bases). The CDR3 extends over 13 amino acids. V lost 6 bases to trimming and J lost 3 bases, with 12 bases between them. Germline V gene lookup returns CDR1 WNHNN and CDR2 SYGVQD (reference sequence). The CDR3 region is CASSAYRDYEQYF. The CDR3 nucleotides read TGCGCCAGCAGCGCCTACAGGGACTACGAGCAGTACTTC.

This chain connects TRBV6-5 to TRBJ2-7, with D tentatively TRBD1 (5 bases). The germline V gene has CDR1 MNHEY and CDR2 SVGAGI. This CDR3 is built from 14 residues. V lost 0 bases, J lost 1 base, and 7 bases lay in between. CDR3 DNA sequence: TGTGCCAGCAGTTACTCGAGACAGTCCTACGAGCAGTACTTC. Encoded protein: CASSYSRQSYEQYF.

The chain has TRBV7-2 and TRBJ2-3; TRBD1 matches at 9 bases. The trim removed 2 bases at V and 2 bases at J, leaving 5 bases unmatched. Per germline, CDR1 SGHTA and CDR2 FQGNSA. This CDR3 comprises 16 residues. The CDR3 is CASSLRGDRATDTQYF. The CDR3, as DNA: TGTGCCAGCAGCTTAAGAGGGGACAGGGCCACAGATACGCAGTATTTT.

This chain uses TRBV7-6 with TRBJ1-2; weak D call: TRBD1 (5 bases). V lost 7 bases and J lost 1, with 7 bases in between. The CDR3 has 12 amino acids. Germline loops: CDR1 SGHVS, CDR2 FNYEAQ. This chain's CDR3 is CASKGLNYGYTF. CDR3 in DNA: TGTGCCAGCAAGGGACTTAACTATGGCTACACCTTC.

V usage is TRBV6-6 and J usage is TRBJ2-7; 7 nucleotides match TRBD1. Losses at the gene ends were 7 bases for V and 2 bases for J; bases not matched to a gene: 14. This CDR3 contains 16 residues. CDR1 and CDR2 from the germline V gene are MNHNY and SVGAGI (reference sequence). The CDR3 DNA is TGTGCCAGCAACCCTAGGGGGCAGGGGAGAACCTACGAGCAGTACTTC. Protein product: CASNPRGQGRTYEQYF.

The V and J genes are TRBV2 and TRBJ2-5; D might be TRBD1 (6 bases). V was cut by 4 bases and J by 1 base, with 19 bases left in between. CDR3 length: 17 amino acids. Germline CDR1 reads SNHLY; CDR2 reads FYNNEI. CDR3 loop: CASSGVGDILPQETQYF. The CDR3 DNA is TGTGCCAGCAGTGGAGTGGGGGACATCCTACCCCAAGAGACCCAGTACTTC.

CDR3 amino acids: CASSGDISYEQYF. Here the CDR3 DNA reads TGTGCCAGCAGCGGGGACATTTCCTACGAGCAGTACTTC. This chain links TRBV7-9 with TRBJ2-7; possible D gene TRBD1, 6 bases. V gave up 5 bases and J gave up 1 base, with 9 bases separating them. The CDR3 has 13 residues. Per the germline V gene, CDR1 is SEHNR and CDR2 is FQNEAQ (reference sequence).